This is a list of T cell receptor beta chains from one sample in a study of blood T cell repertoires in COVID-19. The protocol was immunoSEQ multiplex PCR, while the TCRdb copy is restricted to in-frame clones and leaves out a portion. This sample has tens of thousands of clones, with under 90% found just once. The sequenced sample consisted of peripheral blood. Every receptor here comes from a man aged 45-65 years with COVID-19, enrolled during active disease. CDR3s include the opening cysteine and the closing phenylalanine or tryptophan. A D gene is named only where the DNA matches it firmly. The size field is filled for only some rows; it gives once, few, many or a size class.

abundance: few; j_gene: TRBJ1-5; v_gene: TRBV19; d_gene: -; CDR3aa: CASSPPRAVVNQPQHF; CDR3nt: TGTGCCAGTAGCCCCCCGAGGGCCGTTGTCAATCAGCCCCAGCATTTT
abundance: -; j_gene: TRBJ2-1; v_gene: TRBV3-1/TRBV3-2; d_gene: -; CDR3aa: CASSLRGGMRTNEQFF; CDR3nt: TGTGCCAGCAGCCTGAGGGGGGGTATGCGGACCAATGAGCAGTTCTTC
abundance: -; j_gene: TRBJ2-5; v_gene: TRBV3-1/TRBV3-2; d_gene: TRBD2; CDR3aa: CASSPSGAAEETQYF; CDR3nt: TGTGCCAGCAGCCCGAGCGGGGCCGCGGAAGAGACCCAGTACTTC
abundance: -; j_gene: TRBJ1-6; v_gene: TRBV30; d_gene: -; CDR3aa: CAWSGGGGSPLHF; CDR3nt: TGTGCCTGGAGTGGAGGGGGGGGTTCACCCCTCCACTTT
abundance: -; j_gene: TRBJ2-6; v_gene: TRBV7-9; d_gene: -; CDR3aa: CASSSGRARSGANVLTF; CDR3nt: TGTGCCAGCAGCTCGGGCAGGGCCCGATCTGGGGCCAACGTCCTGACTTTC
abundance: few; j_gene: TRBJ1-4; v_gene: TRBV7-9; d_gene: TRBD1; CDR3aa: CASSREGGAAEKLFF; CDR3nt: TGTGCCAGCAGCAGAGAAGGGGGCGCGGCTGAAAAACTGTTTTTT
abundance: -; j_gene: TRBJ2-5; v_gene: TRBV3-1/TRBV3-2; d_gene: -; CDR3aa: CASSQVLTGETQYF; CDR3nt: TGTGCCAGCAGCCAAGTGTTGACTGGGGAGACCCAGTACTTC
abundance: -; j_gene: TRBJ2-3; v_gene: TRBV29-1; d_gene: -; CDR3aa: CSVSARGTDTQYF; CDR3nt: TGCAGCGTGAGCGCCCGGGGTACAGATACGCAGTATTTT
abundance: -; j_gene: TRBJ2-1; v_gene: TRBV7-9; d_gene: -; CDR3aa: CASSFGGASYNEQFF; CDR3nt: TGTGCCAGCAGCTTTGGGGGCGCCAGCTACAATGAGCAGTTCTTC
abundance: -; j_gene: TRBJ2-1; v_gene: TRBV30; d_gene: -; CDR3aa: CAWSSYLSSYNEQFF; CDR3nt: TGTGCCTGGAGTTCATATCTGAGCTCCTACAATGAGCAGTTCTTC
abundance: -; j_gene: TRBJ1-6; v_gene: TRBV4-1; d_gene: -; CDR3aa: CASSQDGRGDRALHF; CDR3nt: TGCGCCAGCAGCCAAGACGGCAGGGGAGACCGGGCCCTCCACTTT
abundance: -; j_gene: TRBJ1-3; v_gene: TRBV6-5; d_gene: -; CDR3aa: CASWGQSSGNTIYF; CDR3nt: TGTGCCAGCTGGGGGCAGAGCTCTGGAAACACCATATATTTT
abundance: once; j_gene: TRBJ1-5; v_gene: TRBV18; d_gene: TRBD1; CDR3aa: CASSPVPQGLISDNQPQHF; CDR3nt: TGTGCCAGCTCACCAGTCCCACAGGGGCTTATTTCGGACAATCAGCCCCAGCATTTT
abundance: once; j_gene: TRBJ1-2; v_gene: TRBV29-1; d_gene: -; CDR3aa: CSVEEPRTAIYGYTF; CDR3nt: TGCAGCGTTGAAGAACCGAGGACAGCTATCTATGGCTACACCTTC
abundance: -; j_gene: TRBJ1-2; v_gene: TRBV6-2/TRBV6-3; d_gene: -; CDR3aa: CASSSVNYGYTF; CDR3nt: TGTGCCAGCAGTTCAGTTAACTATGGCTACACCTTC
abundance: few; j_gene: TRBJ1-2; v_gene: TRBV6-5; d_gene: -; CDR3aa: CASSSPQVAQGYTF; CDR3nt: TGTGCCAGCAGTTCCCCCCAGGTCGCACAGGGCTACACCTTC
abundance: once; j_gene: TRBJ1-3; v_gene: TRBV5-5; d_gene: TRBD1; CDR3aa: CASSPQTGGHDTIYF; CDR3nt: TGTGCCAGCAGCCCCCAGACAGGGGGCCACGACACCATATATTTT
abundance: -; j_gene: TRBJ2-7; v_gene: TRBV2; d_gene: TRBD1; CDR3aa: CASTRDRSYEQYF; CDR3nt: TGTGCCAGCACCCGGGACAGATCCTACGAGCAGTACTTC
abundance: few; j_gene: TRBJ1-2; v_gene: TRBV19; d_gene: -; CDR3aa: CASRHRVNYGYTF; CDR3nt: TGTGCCAGTAGGCACCGGGTCAACTATGGCTACACCTTC
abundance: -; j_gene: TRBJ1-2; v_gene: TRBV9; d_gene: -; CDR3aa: CASSVASQGYGYTF; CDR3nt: TGTGCCAGCAGCGTAGCTTCCCAGGGATATGGCTACACCTTC
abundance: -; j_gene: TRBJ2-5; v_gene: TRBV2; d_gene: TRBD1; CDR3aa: CASTAWGDRVNVGETQYF; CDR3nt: TGTGCCAGCACCGCCTGGGGGGACAGGGTTAATGTGGGAGAGACCCAGTACTTC
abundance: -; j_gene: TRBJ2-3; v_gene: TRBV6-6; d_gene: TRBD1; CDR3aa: CASSGAGGAEDTQYF; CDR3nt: TGTGCCAGCAGCGGGGCAGGGGGCGCAGAAGATACGCAGTATTTT
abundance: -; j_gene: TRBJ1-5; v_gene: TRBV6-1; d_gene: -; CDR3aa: CASSEVEDSFQPQHF; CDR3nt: TGTGCCAGCAGTGAAGTCGAGGACAGCTTTCAGCCCCAGCATTTT
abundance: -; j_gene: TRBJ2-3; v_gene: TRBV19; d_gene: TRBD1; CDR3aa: CASVQGAEADTQYF; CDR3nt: TGTGCCAGTGTACAGGGGGCGGAAGCAGATACGCAGTATTTT
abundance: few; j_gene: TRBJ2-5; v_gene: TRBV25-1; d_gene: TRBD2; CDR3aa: CATGGGVAQYF; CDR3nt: TGTGCCACCGGGGGAGGGGTGGCCCAGTACTTC
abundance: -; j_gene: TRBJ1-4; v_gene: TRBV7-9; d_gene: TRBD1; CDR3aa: CASSPRGNEKLFF; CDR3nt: TGTGCCAGCAGCCCCAGGGGGAATGAAAAACTGTTTTTT
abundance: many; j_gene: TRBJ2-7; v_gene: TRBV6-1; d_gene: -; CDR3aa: CASSEQTSYEQYF; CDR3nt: TGTGCCAGCAGTGAACAGACTAGCTACGAGCAGTACTTC
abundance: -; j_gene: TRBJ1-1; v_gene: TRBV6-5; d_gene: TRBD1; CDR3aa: CASSYNEVAGQGEAFF; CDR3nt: TGTGCCAGCAGTTACAACGAAGTCGCCGGACAGGGTGAAGCTTTCTTT
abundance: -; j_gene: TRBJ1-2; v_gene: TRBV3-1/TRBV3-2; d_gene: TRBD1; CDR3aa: CASSQRQGYGYTF; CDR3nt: TGTGCCAGCAGCCAACGACAGGGCTATGGCTACACCTTC
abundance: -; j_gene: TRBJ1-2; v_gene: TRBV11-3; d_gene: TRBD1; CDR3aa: CASSPGQGPAFF; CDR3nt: TGTGCCAGCAGCCCCGGACAGGGGCCGGCCTTCTTC
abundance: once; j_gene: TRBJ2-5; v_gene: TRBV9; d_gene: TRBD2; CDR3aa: CASSAGLAVETQYF; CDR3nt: TGTGCCAGCAGCGCCGGACTAGCGGTGGAGACCCAGTACTTC
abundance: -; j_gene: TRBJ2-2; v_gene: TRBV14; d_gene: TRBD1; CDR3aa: CASSPLTGGNTGELFF; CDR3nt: TGTGCCAGCAGCCCTTTGACAGGGGGAAACACCGGGGAGCTGTTTTTT
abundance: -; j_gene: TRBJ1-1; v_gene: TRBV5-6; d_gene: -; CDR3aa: CASSLDSEERTEAFF; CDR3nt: TGTGCCAGCAGCTTGGATTCGGAAGAGAGGACTGAAGCTTTCTTT
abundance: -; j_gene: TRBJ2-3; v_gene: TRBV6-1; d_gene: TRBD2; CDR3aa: CASSEPSGGTDTQYF; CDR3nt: TGTGCCAGCAGTGAACCTAGCGGGGGCACAGATACGCAGTATTTT
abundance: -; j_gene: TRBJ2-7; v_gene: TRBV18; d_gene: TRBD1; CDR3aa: CASSPGGQGANEQYF; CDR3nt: TGTGCCAGCTCACCAGGGGGACAGGGGGCTAATGAGCAGTACTTC
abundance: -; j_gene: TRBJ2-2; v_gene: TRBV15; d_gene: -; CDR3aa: CATSRTGFNTGELFF; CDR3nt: TGTGCCACCAGCAGGACAGGATTTAACACCGGGGAGCTGTTTTTT
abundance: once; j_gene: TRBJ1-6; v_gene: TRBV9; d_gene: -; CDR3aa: CASSASLTAASSPLHF; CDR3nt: TGTGCCAGCAGCGCCAGCCTGACAGCAGCGAGTTCACCCCTCCACTTT
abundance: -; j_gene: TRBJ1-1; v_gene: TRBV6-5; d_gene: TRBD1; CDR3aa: CASSQYRGPRAFF; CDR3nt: TGTGCCAGCAGCCAGTACAGGGGGCCGAGGGCTTTCTTT
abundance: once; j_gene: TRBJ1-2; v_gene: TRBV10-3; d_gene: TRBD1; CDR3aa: CAISEVQNIGGQGDGYTF; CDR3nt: TGTGCCATCAGTGAAGTCCAGAATATCGGTGGACAGGGGGATGGCTACACCTTC
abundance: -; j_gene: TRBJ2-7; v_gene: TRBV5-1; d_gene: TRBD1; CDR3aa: CASSLDGQGTYEQYF; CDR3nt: TGCGCCAGCAGCTTGGATGGACAGGGGACCTACGAGCAGTACTTC
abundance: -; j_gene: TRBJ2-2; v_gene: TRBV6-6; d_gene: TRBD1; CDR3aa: CASSLQGAGELFF; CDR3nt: TGTGCCAGCAGTCTTCAGGGGGCCGGGGAGCTGTTTTTT
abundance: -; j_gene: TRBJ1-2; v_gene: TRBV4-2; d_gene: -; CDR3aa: CASSQGSGNERGYTF; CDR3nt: TGTGCCAGCAGCCAAGGCTCAGGGAACGAGCGCGGCTACACCTTC
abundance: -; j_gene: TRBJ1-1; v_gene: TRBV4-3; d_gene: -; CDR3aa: CASSQDVGVDAFF; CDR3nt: TGCGCCAGCAGCCAAGATGTAGGGGTTGACGCTTTCTTT
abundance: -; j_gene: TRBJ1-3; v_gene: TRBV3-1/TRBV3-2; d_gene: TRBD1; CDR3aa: CASSLGQDSGNTIYF; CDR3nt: TGTGCCAGCAGCCTGGGACAGGACTCTGGAAACACCATATATTTT
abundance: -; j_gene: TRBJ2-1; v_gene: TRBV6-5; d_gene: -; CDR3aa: CASSYNRNSYNEQFF; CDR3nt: TGTGCCAGCAGTTACAACAGAAACTCCTACAATGAGCAGTTCTTC
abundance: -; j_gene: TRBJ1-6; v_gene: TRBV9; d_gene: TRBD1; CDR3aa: CASSGGTGGGSPLHF; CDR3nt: TGTGCCAGCAGCGGAGGGACAGGGGGTGGTTCACCCCTCCACTTT
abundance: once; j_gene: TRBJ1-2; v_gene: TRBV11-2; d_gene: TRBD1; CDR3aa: CASSLVEQGRGYTF; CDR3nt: TGTGCCAGCAGCTTAGTAGAACAGGGGAGGGGCTACACCTTC
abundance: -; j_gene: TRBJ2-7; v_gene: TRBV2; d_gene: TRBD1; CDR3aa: CASGDRVGSYEQYF; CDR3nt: TGTGCCAGCGGCGACAGGGTCGGCTCCTACGAGCAGTACTTC
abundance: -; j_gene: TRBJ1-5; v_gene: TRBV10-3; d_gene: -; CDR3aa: CAISDRQAVMTPQHF; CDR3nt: TGTGCCATCAGTGACCGACAGGCGGTGATGACGCCCCAGCATTTT
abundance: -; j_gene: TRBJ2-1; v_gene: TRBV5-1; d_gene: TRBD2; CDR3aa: CASRGLGLAGVDNEQFF; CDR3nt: TGCGCCAGCAGGGGGCTGGGGCTAGCGGGGGTAGACAATGAGCAGTTCTTC
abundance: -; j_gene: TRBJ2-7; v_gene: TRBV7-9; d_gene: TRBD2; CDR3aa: CATAGLAYYEQYF; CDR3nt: TGTGCCACCGCGGGACTAGCGTACTACGAGCAGTACTTC
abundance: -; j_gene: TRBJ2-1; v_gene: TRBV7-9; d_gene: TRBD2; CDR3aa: CASSLALQLAGPGSNEQFF; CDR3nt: TGTGCCAGCAGCTTAGCGTTACAACTAGCGGGGCCTGGTAGCAATGAGCAGTTCTTC
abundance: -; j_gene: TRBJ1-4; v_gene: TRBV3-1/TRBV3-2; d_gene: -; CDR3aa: CASSQGQATNEKLFF; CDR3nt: TGTGCCAGCAGCCAAGGGCAGGCAACTAATGAAAAACTGTTTTTT
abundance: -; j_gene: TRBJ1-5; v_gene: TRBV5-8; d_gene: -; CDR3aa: CASSLNHLGGPQHF; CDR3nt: TGTGCCAGCAGCTTGAACCACCTCGGGGGGCCCCAGCATTTT
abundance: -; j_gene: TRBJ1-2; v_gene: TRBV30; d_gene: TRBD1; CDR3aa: CAWSGNRGYGYTF; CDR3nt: TGTGCCTGGAGTGGGAACAGGGGCTATGGCTACACCTTC